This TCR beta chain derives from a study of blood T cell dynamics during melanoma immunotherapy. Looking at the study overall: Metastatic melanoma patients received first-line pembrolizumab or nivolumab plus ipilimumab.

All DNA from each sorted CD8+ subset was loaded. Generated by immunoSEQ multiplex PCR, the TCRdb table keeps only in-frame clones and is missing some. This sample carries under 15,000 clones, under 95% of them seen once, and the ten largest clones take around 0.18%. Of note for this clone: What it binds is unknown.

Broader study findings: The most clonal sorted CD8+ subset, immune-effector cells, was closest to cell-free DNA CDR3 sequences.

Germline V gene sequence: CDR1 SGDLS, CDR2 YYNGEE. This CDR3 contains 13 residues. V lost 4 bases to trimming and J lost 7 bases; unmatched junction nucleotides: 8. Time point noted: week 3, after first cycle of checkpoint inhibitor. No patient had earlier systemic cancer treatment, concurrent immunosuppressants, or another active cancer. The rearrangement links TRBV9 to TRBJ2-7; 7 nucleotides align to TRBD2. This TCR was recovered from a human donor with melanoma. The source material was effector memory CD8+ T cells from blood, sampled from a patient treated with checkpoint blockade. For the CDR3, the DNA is TGTGCCAGCAGCTCGAGTCGGGGGGAGGAGCAGTACTTC. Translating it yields CASSSSRGEEQYF.